This T cell receptor (beta chain) was obtained from a study of T-cell memory formation after mild COVID-19. Study-level background: Most TCR clusters belonged to a single donor.

Using its own MiXCR run on the 5' RACE reads, TCRdb lists one record per CDR3 protein. The sample includes 85,000 to 120,000 distinct CDR3 sequences, under 15% of them seen just once. Study results and limitations: CM and EM subsets held most contracting CD4+ clones; EMRA held CD8+ ones. Clones that contracted from day 15 to 85 were balanced CD4/CD8, while later expanders leaned CD4+.

This clonotype came up a few times. Its antigen is undetermined. The CDR3 length is 15 residues. Between the trimmed V and J ends, which lost 4 bases and 6 bases, there was a span of 18 bases. Germline assignment: CDR1 SGHDN and CDR2 FVKESK. The TCR comes from an adult woman who had mild COVID-19 (a few samples of this study predate the infection). Cell type and time point are not known. V and J are TRBV14 and TRBJ1-1; D call uncertain. The sequencing sample was made of PBMCs or a T cell subset sorted from them (not recorded which). The CDR3 spells CASSPERLPTAEAFF. In DNA, the CDR3 is TGTGCCAGCAGCCCAGAAAGGCTCCCGACGGCTGAAGCTTTCTTT.